The 25 T cell receptor beta chains listed next were all sequenced from one sample in a study of glioma-infiltrating T cells. TCR alpha and beta CDR3 regions were amplified from RNA using iRepertoire nested multiplex PCR. One entry per CDR3 protein, called by TCRdb with MiXCR from the multiplex PCR reads. Among 300,000 to 450,000 distinct CDR3 sequences listed, 41% were seen once. The sample comprised glioma tissue, nonneoplastic brain tissue, or PBMCs (not recorded which). Receptors originate from a human donor with low-grade glioma or glioblastoma, undergoing nonglioma brain surgery, or in good health (not recorded which).

V usage is TRBV9 and J usage is TRBJ1-2, with D possibly matching TRBD1 (5 bases). Trimming pared 3 bases from V and 4 bases from J, leaving 13 bases between. This CDR3 comprises 14 residues. CDR1 SGDLS and CDR2 YYNGEE come from the germline V gene. The CDR3 loop is CASSASGGTYGYTF. DNA for the CDR3: TGTGCCAGCAGCGCCTCCGGGGGTACCTATGGCTACACCTTC.

On this clonotype itself: A much larger clone lies one base from this, so it may be a read error. It is likely a read error, because the conserved phenylalanine at the end of the CDR3 is missing. This CDR3 is CASSFGTTPYNEQFL. The CDR3 DNA sequence: TGTGCCAGCAGTTTCGGGACTACCCCCTACAATGAGCAGTTCCTC. The rearrangement joins TRBV2 to TRBJ2-1; TRBD2 agrees at 7 bases. The CDR3 contains 15 residues. Per germline, CDR1 SNHLY and CDR2 FYNNEI. The trim removed 5 bases at V and 2 bases at J, leaving 6 bases unmatched.

This sequence joins TRBV6-1 and TRBJ1-2; weak D call: TRBD1 (5 bases). This CDR3 comprises 13 residues. Trimming took off 8 bases at V and 8 bases at J, with 18 bases between the two ends. Germline V lookup: CDR1 MNHNS, CDR2 SASEGT. The DNA for the CDR3 is TGTGCCAGCTCAGACGGGGGTAGATACGGCTACACCTTC. Translation gives CASSDGGRYGYTF.

This clonotype has only a few counts. The CDR3 bases are TGCAGTGTCAAGGGGGGGGACAGGGAGAGCTCACCCCTCCACTTT. Its protein is CSVKGGDRESSPLHF. The rearrangement uses TRBV20-1 and TRBJ1-6; 9 nucleotides match TRBD1. The J segment lost 10 bases and the V segment lost 7 bases, leaving 14 bases of the junction unmatched. The length of the CDR3 is 15 residues. Germline CDR1 reads DFQATT; CDR2 reads SNEGSKA (reference sequence).

The chain combines TRBV12-3 or TRBV12-4 with TRBJ2-1; 8 bases line up with TRBD2. This CDR3 is built from 14 residues. Germline trimming cut 6 bases from V and 1 base from J; bases unmatched to any gene: 2. The DNA for the CDR3 is TGTGCCAGCAGACCTAGCGGGTCCTACAATGAGCAGTTCTTC. Translation: CASRPSGSYNEQFF.

Note on this clonotype: The junction departs from the called germline gene at one end, perhaps through a read error. V usage is TRBV20-1 and J usage is TRBJ1-1; D is unresolved. Germline loops: CDR1 DFQATT, CDR2 SNEGSKA (reference sequence). The CDR3 sequence is 8 residues long. The CDR3 nucleotides read TGCAGTGCAGGCGTAGCTTTATTT. It yields the protein CSAGVALF.

The chain recombines TRBV12-3 or TRBV12-4 with TRBJ1-1; maybe TRBD1 (5 bases). With 1 base removed from V and 5 bases from J, the gap between germline ends came to 14 bases. CDR3 length equals 15 residues. CDR3 nucleotide sequence: TGTGCCAGCAGTTTAGTCCCATGGGGCAGGACTGAAGCTTTCTTT. It yields the protein CASSLVPWGRTEAFF.

Only a few counts were recorded for this clonotype. The DNA of the CDR3 is TGCGCCAGCAGCCAAGTACAGGGGGCAAACGAGCAGTACTTC. Translating gives CASSQVQGANEQYF. This rearrangement joins TRBV4-1 to TRBJ2-7; 9 bases are shared with TRBD1. CDR1 is MGHRA, CDR2 YSYEKL, per germline. V shed 1 base and J 5 bases; nucleotides not matched to a gene: 3. The CDR3 length is 14 residues.

The chain combines TRBV20-1 with TRBJ2-7; D is perhaps TRBD1 or TRBD2 (5 bases each). This CDR3 is 18 amino acids long. From germline, CDR1 is DFQATT and CDR2 SNEGSKA (reference sequence). V lost 4 bases, J lost 2 bases, and 27 bases lay in between. DNA for the CDR3: TGCAGTGCTAATACGCCGGGACGGCGAACTTCGGGACCCTACGAGCAGTACTTC. This encodes CSANTPGRRTSGPYEQYF.

This chain connects TRBV7-2 to TRBJ2-3; perhaps TRBD2 as D (7 bases). With 6 bases removed from V and 6 bases from J, the gap between germline ends came to 19 bases. This CDR3 has 15 residues. Germline values: CDR1 SGHTA, CDR2 FQGNSA. The chain's CDR3 is CASRGKGGPPDTQYF. CDR3 DNA sequence: TGTGCCAGCAGGGGGAAGGGGGGGCCCCCCGATACGCAGTATTTT.

This clonotype has a handful of counts. The chain employs TRBV6-6 and TRBJ1-1; TRBD1 aligns across 9 bases. V was pared by 0 bases and J by 5 bases, with 16 bases of the junction left unmatched. Germline V gene sequence: CDR1 MNHNY, CDR2 SVGAGI (reference sequence). The CDR3 is made up of 19 amino acids. The CDR3 nucleotides are TGTGCCAGCAGTTACTCGACCACCCGTGCGGGACAGGGAGTTACTGAAGCTTTCTTT. Residues: CASSYSTTRAGQGVTEAFF.

The genes are TRBV7-2 and TRBJ2-7, with 9 bases that match TRBD2. V dropped 5 bases and J dropped 2; count of bases not matched to a gene: 7. The CDR3 is made up of 15 amino acids. Germline V gives CDR1 SGHTA, CDR2 FQGNSA. CDR3 residues: CASSGQREAAYEQYF. In DNA form, the CDR3 reads TGTGCCAGCAGCGGGCAGCGGGAGGCCGCCTACGAGCAGTACTTC.

CDR3 amino acids: CASSFFRGKTNEKLFF. The CDR3 bases are TGTGCCAGCAGCTTCTTCAGGGGGAAGACTAATGAAAAACTGTTTTTT. This chain joins TRBV2 and TRBJ1-4; 7 bases are shared with TRBD1. Per germline, CDR1 SNHLY and CDR2 FYNNEI. V trimming: 6 bases; J trimming: 2 bases; junction bases outside the gene matches: 9. CDR3 length: 16 residues.

This chain joins TRBV4-3 and TRBJ1-3; D ambiguous. CDR3 length: 14 amino acids. CDR1 and CDR2 from the germline V gene are LGHNA and YSLEER. The V and J ends lost 3 bases and 0 bases respectively, with 6 bases between them. CDR3: CASSQGNSGNTIYF. The CDR3 DNA is TGCGCCAGCAGCCAGGGGAACTCTGGAAACACCATATATTTT.

This clonotype came up once. The junction departs from the called germline gene at one end, perhaps through a read error. The rearrangement joins TRBV4-1 to TRBJ2-5; 13 positions match TRBD2. This CDR3 spans 15 amino acids. Germline CDR1 MGHRA, CDR2 YSYEKL. The CDR3 sequence: CASSQIGLAGETQYF. The DNA of the CDR3 is TGCGCCAGCAGCCAAATCGGACTAGCGGGAGAGACCCAGTACTTT.

This clonotype was picked up a small number of times. This chain connects TRBV6-2 or TRBV6-3 to TRBJ2-7, with 9 positions matching TRBD1. This CDR3 comprises 15 residues. Trimming at V came to 0 bases and at J to 5 bases, leaving 5 bases not matched to a gene. Looked up from germline, CDR1 is MNHEY and CDR2 is SVGEGT. DNA for the CDR3: TGTGCCAGCAGTTACTCCGGGACAGGGTGGAACGAGCAGTACTTC. This sequence encodes CASSYSGTGWNEQYF.

The gene calls are TRBV29-1 and TRBJ2-5; 10 nucleotides line up with TRBD2. Germline assignment: CDR1 SQVTM and CDR2 ANQGSEA. The CDR3 sequence is 14 residues long. The V and J ends lost 4 bases and 5 bases, in that order; junction bases with no gene match: 7. CDR3 in amino acids: CSVASGSGMETQYF. CDR3 nucleotide sequence: TGCAGCGTTGCTAGCGGGAGTGGGATGGAGACCCAGTACTTC.

This clonotype was seen at least ten times. This CDR3 reads CASSSGQALMETQYF. The CDR3, as DNA: TGTGCCAGCAGCTCCGGACAGGCTCTAATGGAGACCCAGTACTTC. The V and J genes are TRBV7-2 and TRBJ2-5, with 7 bases matching TRBD1. The CDR3 covers 15 residues. Germline CDR1 reads SGHTA; CDR2 reads FQGNSA. V lost 4 bases, J lost 5 bases, and 10 bases stayed unmatched.

This clonotype was counted many times. The chain is built from TRBV28 and TRBJ2-1; D is perhaps TRBD1 or TRBD2 (5 bases each). The CDR3 consists of 19 residues. V lost 8 bases to trimming and J lost 9 bases, with 35 bases between them. Germline CDR1 reads MDHEN; CDR2 reads SYDVKM. The CDR3 DNA is TGTGCCAGCCTAGGGACGGAAATTATCAGCGGAGTGACCCAATTTGAGCAGTTCTTC. Residues: CASLGTEIISGVTQFEQFF.

In the case of this clonotype: A much larger clone differs by one base, so this may be a read error. The chain links TRBV7-2 to TRBJ2-1, with 8 bases aligning to TRBD2. Germline loops: CDR1 SGHTA, CDR2 FQGNSA. The CDR3 is made up of 16 amino acids. The CDR3 sequence: CARSLAFSGSGGEQFF. The CDR3 DNA follows: TGTGCCCGCAGCTTAGCGTTCAGCGGGAGTGGCGGTGAGCAGTTCTTC.

This clonotype was detected many times. The V gene is TRBV6-2 or TRBV6-3, the J gene TRBJ2-2; no reliable D call. The germline V and J ends were trimmed by 1 base and 4 bases, with 4 bases remaining between them. The germline CDR1 and CDR2 sequences are MNHEY and SVGEGT. The CDR3 is made up of 13 amino acids. This CDR3 is CASSYWSTGELFF. Here the CDR3 DNA reads TGTGCCAGCAGTTACTGGTCCACCGGGGAGCTGTTTTTT.

Comments on this clonotype: Compared with germline, one end of the junction differs, possibly owing to a read error. The chain links TRBV14 to TRBJ2-7, with a weak D call TRBD2 (5 bases). The CDR3 consists of 14 residues. Germline CDR1 reads SGHDN; CDR2 reads FVKESK. CDR3 nucleotide sequence: TGTGCCAGCAGCTTCACACCGGACTCCTACGAGCAGTGCTTC. It translates to CASSFTPDSYEQCF.

Concerning this clonotype itself: Just one base apart from a much larger clone, this may be a read error. This is likely a read error, given that the CDR3 carries no conserved phenylalanine or tryptophan at its end. The genes are TRBV6-1 and TRBJ1-1; 8 nucleotides line up with TRBD1. The CDR3 spans 16 residues. Germline loops: CDR1 MNHNS, CDR2 SASEGT. J lost 1 base, V lost 7 bases, and 11 bases had no gene match. CDR3 DNA sequence: TGTGCCAGCAAAAAGACGACAGGGGCCCAGAACACTGAAGCTTTCCTT. This gives the protein CASKKTTGAQNTEAFL.

This clonotype was detected only a few times. The chain combines TRBV28 with TRBJ2-7; weak D call: TRBD2 (5 bases). Trimming shortened V by 6 bases and J by 5 bases, and 17 bases separated the two germline ends. CDR1 and CDR2 (germline): MDHEN, SYDVKM. CDR3 size: 14 residues. In nucleotides, the CDR3 is TGTGCCAGCAGGCCGTCGGGAACGCTGGACGAGCAGTACTTC. Protein: CASRPSGTLDEQYF.

For this clonotype: This may arise from a read error, as a much more abundant clone is one base away. V and J are TRBV7-9 and TRBJ2-1; 9 bases fit TRBD2. This CDR3 region has 15 residues. Germline CDR1 reads SEHNR; CDR2 reads FQNEAQ (reference sequence). The CDR3, as DNA: TGTGCCAGCAGCCTTAGCGGGAGCTCCTACAATGGGCAGTTCTTC. Residues: CASSLSGSSYNGQFF.